This T cell receptor (beta chain) was captured in a study of cytomegalovirus exposure and HLA in healthy donors. The wider study: HLA-typed donors were the source of roughly 85 million unique TCRs held in an early data release.

Comments on this clone: The antigen remains undetermined.

Study-level findings and limits: Later, an analysis showed that TCR beta chains associated with HLA were more clonally expanded than others that were equally common. Cytomegalovirus status was reportedly diagnosed by the classifier with high sensitivity and specificity. Sequencing likely produced, as an artifact, a cluster of highly shared sequence variants.

The PCR contained 60 Vbeta and 13 Jbeta primers. The method was immunoSEQ multiplex PCR; TCRdb's version includes in-frame clones alone and lacks a portion of them. The sample shows approximately 140,000 clones, more than 65% of them seen only once. Germline CDR1 SGDLS, CDR2 YYNGEE. This CDR3 has 15 residues. V trimming: 2 bases; J trimming: 0 bases; junction bases outside the gene matches: 5. The gene calls are TRBV9 and TRBJ2-7, with 7 bases aligning to TRBD1. The sequence derives from a man aged 45-65 years in good health and CMV-seronegative. Material for sequencing was PBMCs. CDR3 in DNA: TGTGCCAGCAGCGTCCAGGGGGACCTCTCCTACGAGCAGTACTTC. It translates to CASSVQGDLSYEQYF.